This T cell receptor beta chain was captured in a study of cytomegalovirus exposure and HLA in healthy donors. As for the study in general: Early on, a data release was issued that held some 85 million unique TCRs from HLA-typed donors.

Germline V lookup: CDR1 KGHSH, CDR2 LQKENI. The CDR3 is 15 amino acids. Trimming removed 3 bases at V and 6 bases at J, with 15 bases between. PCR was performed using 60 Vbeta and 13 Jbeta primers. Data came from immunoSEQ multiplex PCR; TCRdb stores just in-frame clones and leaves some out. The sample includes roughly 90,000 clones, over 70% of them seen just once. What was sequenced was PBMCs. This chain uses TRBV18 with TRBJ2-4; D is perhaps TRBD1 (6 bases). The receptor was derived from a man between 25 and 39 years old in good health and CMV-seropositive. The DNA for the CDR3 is TGTGCCAGCTCACCCCAGGGGCAGGGCGGAAACATTCAGTACTTC. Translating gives CASSPQGQGGNIQYF.